The rows below give T cell receptor beta chains drawn from one sample of a study of CD8+ T cells in alopecia areata. Only in-frame clones appear in the TCRdb table, and some are missing; sequencing was by immunoSEQ multiplex PCR. The sample consists of approximately 65,000 clones, approximately 45% of them appearing once. This sample comprised CD8+ T cells sorted from blood, obtained at week 0. The receptors stem from a human donor with alopecia areata. Each CDR3 is given with its conserved first and last residue. The D gene is left open where the match is weak. Only some rows state a clone size, as once, few, many or a class for expanded clones.

V gene,D gene,clone size,J gene,CDR3 DNA,CDR3 protein
TRBV7-9,TRBD2,few,TRBJ2-2,TGTGCCAGCAGCCTCCCCAGGACTAGCGGGATCACCGGGGAGCTGTTTTTT,CASSLPRTSGITGELFF
TRBV5-5,.,.,TRBJ1-1,TGTGCCAGCAGCTTGCAACGGCCCTCTGGTGCTTTCTTT,CASSLQRPSGAFF
TRBV18,.,.,TRBJ2-5,TGTGCCAGCTCACCACCTCCCGGAGTCAGCCTATTACAAGAGACCCAGTACTTC,CASSPPPGVSLLQETQYF
TRBV7-9,.,few,TRBJ2-1,TGTGCCAGCAGGGGCGGGCAGGGAATCGTTGAGCAGTTCTTC,CASRGGQGIVEQFF
TRBV15,.,few,TRBJ2-3,TGTGCCACCAGCAGAGGGGAGGGGGCTAGCACAGATACGCAGTATTTT,CATSRGEGASTDTQYF
TRBV5-1,.,.,TRBJ1-1,TGCGCCAGCAGCTTGGCGGTCTCCACTGAAGCTTTCTTT,CASSLAVSTEAFF
TRBV28,.,.,TRBJ2-7,TGTGCCAGCAGTTCAAGACAGGCTGGGGCCAACTACGAGCAGTACTTC,CASSSRQAGANYEQYF
TRBV29-1,TRBD1,.,TRBJ2-1,TGCAGCGTTGACCTACAGGGGGCGGGAAATGAGCAGTTCTTC,CSVDLQGAGNEQFF
TRBV16,.,few,TRBJ2-7,TGTGCCAGCAGCCAGGGAAGCCTAGAGCAGTACTTC,CASSQGSLEQYF
TRBV4-1,.,.,TRBJ2-1,TGCGCCAGCAGCCAAGAGTATCCTCTCTACAATGAGCAGTTCTTC,CASSQEYPLYNEQFF
TRBV5-1,TRBD1,.,TRBJ2-5,TGCGCCAGCAGCCCGATTTCTCGGGACAGGGAGGAGACCCAGTACTTC,CASSPISRDREETQYF
TRBV27,TRBD2,.,TRBJ2-5,TGTGCCAGCAGTCCAGGGACTAGCGGCTATGAGACCCAGTACTTC,CASSPGTSGYETQYF
TRBV27,TRBD1,.,TRBJ1-2,TGTGCCAGCAGTCCCGGGACAGGGAGTGGCTACACCTTC,CASSPGTGSGYTF
TRBV7-9,TRBD1,.,TRBJ2-7,TGTGCCAGCAGCTCCCGAACAGACAGGGCAACCTACGAGCAGTACTTC,CASSSRTDRATYEQYF
TRBV27,.,.,TRBJ1-1,TGTGCCAGCAGTCATCGAGGGGGGGGGAACACTGAAGCTTTCTTT,CASSHRGGGNTEAFF
TRBV30,.,.,TRBJ2-7,TGTGCCTGGAGCGCGGGGACCGCCTCCCTAGGCTACGAGCAGTACTTC,CAWSAGTASLGYEQYF
TRBV29-1,.,.,TRBJ2-7,TGCAGCGTTGTGGGTCGGGGCGAGCAGTACTTC,CSVVGRGEQYF
TRBV29-1,TRBD1,.,TRBJ2-7,TGCAGCGTTCCGACAGGGGACGAGCAGTACTTC,CSVPTGDEQYF
TRBV11-2,.,few,TRBJ2-5,TGTGCCAGCAGCCTCAGGGTCAGGGACGAGGAGACCCAGTACTTC,CASSLRVRDEETQYF
TRBV7-9,.,few,TRBJ2-5,TGTGCCAGCAAATTGGTTGGTGACCAGTACTTC,CASKLVGDQYF
TRBV15,TRBD2,.,TRBJ2-2,TGTGCCACCAGCAGAGCCGCTCTAGCGGCTTACACCGGGGAGCTGTTTTTT,CATSRAALAAYTGELFF
TRBV6-5,TRBD2,.,TRBJ2-5,TGTCTGACCCGTGGGCTAGCGGGAGGGGAAGAGACCCAGTACTTC,CLTRGLAGGEETQYF
TRBV27,.,.,TRBJ2-7,TGTGCCAGCAGTTTTTCGAGAGTTCACGAGCAGTACTTC,CASSFSRVHEQYF
TRBV29-1,.,few,TRBJ2-5,TGCAGCGTGAGCGAAGGTCGGGAGACCCAGTACTTC,CSVSEGRETQYF
TRBV7-9,TRBD1,few,TRBJ2-5,TGTGCCAGCAGCCCAGGGACAGCCGAAGGGGAGACCCAGTACTTC,CASSPGTAEGETQYF
TRBV25-1,.,.,TRBJ2-1,TGTGCCAGCAGTGAATTCGTCAATGAGCAGTTCTTC,CASSEFVNEQFF
TRBV29-1,.,.,TRBJ2-7,TGCAGCGTTGCAGCGCACGAGCAGTACTTC,CSVAAHEQYF
TRBV30,.,.,TRBJ2-7,TGTGCCTGGAGGGCGGTTTCCTACGAGCAGTACTTC,CAWRAVSYEQYF
TRBV30,TRBD2,.,TRBJ2-3,TGTGCCTGGAGTTACAGCGGTGGGGGGGCAGATACGCAGTATTTT,CAWSYSGGGADTQYF
TRBV25-1,.,.,TRBJ2-5,TGTGCCAGCAGTGAATGGGGGACATTCCAAGAGACCCAGTACTTC,CASSEWGTFQETQYF
TRBV6-5,.,.,TRBJ2-5,TGTGCCAGCGCAAGGCAGTACCAAGAGACCCAGTACTTC,CASARQYQETQYF
TRBV29-1,.,few,TRBJ2-3,TGCAGCGTCCGGGACTCAGTCCCCGAGGATACGCAGTATTTT,CSVRDSVPEDTQYF
TRBV27,TRBD1,.,TRBJ2-3,TGTGCCAGCAGTCCAGGACAGGGATTAGTTACGCAGTATTTT,CASSPGQGLVTQYF
TRBV4-3,.,few,TRBJ1-1,TGCGCCAGCAGCCAAGATGGTGGCGAAGTCAGGGAGGCTTTCTTT,CASSQDGGEVREAFF
TRBV7-2,TRBD2,few,TRBJ2-1,TGTGCCAGCACCCTAGCGGGAGTAGAAGAGCAGTTCTTC,CASTLAGVEEQFF
TRBV7-9,TRBD1,.,TRBJ2-5,TGTGCCAGCCGGGACAGCCCGAAAGAGACCCAGTACTTC,CASRDSPKETQYF
TRBV29-1,.,.,TRBJ2-2,TGCAGCGTGAAAGAACGGAGGGGGGCGGGGAACACCGGGGAGCTGTTTTTT,CSVKERRGAGNTGELFF
TRBV7-8,.,many,TRBJ2-7,TGTGCCAGCAGCACCAGCTCCTACGAGCAGTACTTC,CASSTSSYEQYF
TRBV4-2,TRBD2,few,TRBJ2-1,TGTGCCAGCAGCCAAGTTGTTAGCGGGAGGCCCCTGGGGAATGAGCAGTTCTTC,CASSQVVSGRPLGNEQFF
TRBV6-6,.,.,TRBJ1-2,TGTGCCAGCGGAGGCTACACCTTC,CASGGYTF
TRBV30,.,.,TRBJ1-2,TGTGCCTGGAGTGGAACTACCCTAGGGACATATGGCTACACCTTC,CAWSGTTLGTYGYTF
TRBV7-8,.,.,TRBJ2-1,TGTGCCAGCAGCTTTGGAACTAGCAATGAGCAGTTCTTC,CASSFGTSNEQFF
TRBV27,TRBD2,.,TRBJ2-5,TGTGCCAGCAGTCCGCGGGGACTACAAGAGACCCAGTACTTC,CASSPRGLQETQYF
TRBV29-1,TRBD1,.,TRBJ2-2,TGCAGCGTTGGGTTCCGGGACAGCCTGACCGGGGAGCTGTTTTTT,CSVGFRDSLTGELFF
TRBV4-1,TRBD1,.,TRBJ2-3,TGCGCCAGCAGCCATCCCGGGACAGGGGGAGGCACAGATACGCAGTATTTT,CASSHPGTGGGTDTQYF
TRBV4-1,TRBD2,.,TRBJ2-2,TGCGCCAGCAGCCAAGATCTAGCGGGAGGGCCTCTCGGGGAGCTGTTTTTT,CASSQDLAGGPLGELFF
TRBV9,.,.,TRBJ2-3,TGTGCCAGCAGCGTAGGGACGGGACTCCACACAGATACGCAGTATTTT,CASSVGTGLHTDTQYF
TRBV27,.,.,TRBJ2-1,TGTGCCAGCAGTTTATCGGGAAGTTACAATGAGCAGTTCTTC,CASSLSGSYNEQFF
TRBV19,TRBD2,many,TRBJ2-7,TGTGCCAGTAGTCCCGGGACTAGCACGGGCGAGCAGTACTTC,CASSPGTSTGEQYF
TRBV28,.,.,TRBJ2-5,TGTGCCAGCAGTTTATTCCCTAGCGAGACCCAGTACTTC,CASSLFPSETQYF
TRBV5-1,TRBD2,.,TRBJ2-7,TGCGCCAGCAGGGCCCTTGGGGCGGGGGTATACGAGCAGTACTTC,CASRALGAGVYEQYF
TRBV4-1,TRBD1,.,TRBJ1-3,TGCGCCAGCAGCCTGCAGGGGGGAAACGGAAACACCATATATTTT,CASSLQGGNGNTIYF
TRBV19,.,few,TRBJ2-5,TGTGCCAGTAGTTGGTCCAGGAGGCAAGAGACCCAGTACTTC,CASSWSRRQETQYF
TRBV5-6,.,once,TRBJ1-2,TGTGCCAGCAGCTTGGCAGGGGCTAACTATGGCTACACCTTC,CASSLAGANYGYTF
TRBV29-1,TRBD2,.,TRBJ2-1,TGCAGCGCGGTAGCGGGAGGCTCCTACAATGAGCAGTTCTTC,CSAVAGGSYNEQFF
TRBV27,.,.,TRBJ1-4,TGTGCCAGCAGTTTAAACAGGGCAACTAATGAAAAACTGTTTTTT,CASSLNRATNEKLFF
TRBV27,TRBD2,.,TRBJ2-7,TGTGCCAGCAGTTCCCATAGCGGGAGCACCACCGAGCAGTACTTC,CASSSHSGSTTEQYF